This T cell receptor beta chain was documented in a study of human T cells and chemical hapten exposure. Documented time point: pre-sensitization, week 0. As for treatment: therapeutic diphenylcyclopropenone sensitization with weekly scalp DPC. Germline CDR1 and CDR2: KGHSH and LQKENI. Trimming at V came to 4 bases and at J to 5 bases, leaving 3 bases not matched to a gene. The CDR3 loop spans 14 amino acids. TCRdb re-analysed the RACE reads in MiXCR, keeping a single row per CDR3 protein. The table includes around 56,000 distinct CDR3 sequences, roughly a tenth detected once. This rearrangement joins TRBV18 to TRBJ1-1; 11 bases agree with TRBD1. This TCR was recovered from a man aged 40-49 years with alopecia areata. Some clones in this sample may be carry-over from other donors' samples. This material consisted of whole blood, taken in connection with sensitization to the hapten diphenylcyclopropenone (DPC). This chain's CDR3 is CASSLGQGATEAFF. DNA of the CDR3: TGTGCCAGCTCACTAGGACAGGGGGCTACTGAAGCTTTCTTT.